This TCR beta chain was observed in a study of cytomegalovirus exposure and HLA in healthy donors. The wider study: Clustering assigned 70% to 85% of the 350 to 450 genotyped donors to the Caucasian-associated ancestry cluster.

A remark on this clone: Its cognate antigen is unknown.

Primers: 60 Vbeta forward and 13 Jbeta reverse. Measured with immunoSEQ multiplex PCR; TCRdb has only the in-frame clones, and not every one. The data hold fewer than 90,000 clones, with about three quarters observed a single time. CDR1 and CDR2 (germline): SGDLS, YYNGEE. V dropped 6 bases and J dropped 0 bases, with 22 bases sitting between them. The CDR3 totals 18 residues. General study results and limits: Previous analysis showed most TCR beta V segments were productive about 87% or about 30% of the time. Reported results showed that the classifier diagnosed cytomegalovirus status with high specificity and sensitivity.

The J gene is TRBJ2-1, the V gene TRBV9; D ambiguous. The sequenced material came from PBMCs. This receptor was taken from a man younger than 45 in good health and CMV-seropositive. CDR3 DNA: TGTGCCAGCACCGACCCTATTCACGGGTGGAGCTCCTACAATGAGCAGTTCTTC. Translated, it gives CASTDPIHGWSSYNEQFF.